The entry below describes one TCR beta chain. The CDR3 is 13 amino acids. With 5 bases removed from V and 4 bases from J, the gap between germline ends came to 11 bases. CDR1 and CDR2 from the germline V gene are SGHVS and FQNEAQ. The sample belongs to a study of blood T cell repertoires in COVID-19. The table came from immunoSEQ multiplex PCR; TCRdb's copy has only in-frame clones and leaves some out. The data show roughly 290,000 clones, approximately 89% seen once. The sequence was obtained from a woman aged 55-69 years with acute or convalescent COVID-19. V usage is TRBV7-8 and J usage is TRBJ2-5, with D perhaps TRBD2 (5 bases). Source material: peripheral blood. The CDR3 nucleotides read TGTGCCAGCAGCCGTGGACTGGGAGAGACCCAGTACTTC. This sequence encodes CASSRGLGETQYF. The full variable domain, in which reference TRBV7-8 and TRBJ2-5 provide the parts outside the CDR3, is GAGVSQSPRYKVAKRGQDVALRCDPISGHVSLFWYQQALGQGPEFLTYFQNEAQLDKSGLPSDRFFAERPEGSVSTLKIQRTQQEDSAVYLCASSRGLGETQYFGPGTRLLVL.